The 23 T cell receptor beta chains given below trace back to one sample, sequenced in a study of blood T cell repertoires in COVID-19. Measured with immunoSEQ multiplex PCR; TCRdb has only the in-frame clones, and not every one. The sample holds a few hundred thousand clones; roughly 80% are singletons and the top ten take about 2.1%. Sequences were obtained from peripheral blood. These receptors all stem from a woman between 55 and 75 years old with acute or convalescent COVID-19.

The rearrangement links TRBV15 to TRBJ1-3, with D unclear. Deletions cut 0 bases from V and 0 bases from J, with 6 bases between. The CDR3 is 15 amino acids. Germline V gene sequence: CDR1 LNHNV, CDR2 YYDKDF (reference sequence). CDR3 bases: TGTGCCACCAGCAGAGATCCGGGCTCTGGAAACACCATATATTTT. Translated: CATSRDPGSGNTIYF.

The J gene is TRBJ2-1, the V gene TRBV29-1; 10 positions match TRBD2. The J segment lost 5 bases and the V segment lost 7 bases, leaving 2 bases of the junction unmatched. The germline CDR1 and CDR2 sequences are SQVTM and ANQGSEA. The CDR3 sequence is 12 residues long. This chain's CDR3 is CSGGLADNEQFF. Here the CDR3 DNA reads TGCAGCGGAGGACTAGCGGACAATGAGCAGTTCTTC.

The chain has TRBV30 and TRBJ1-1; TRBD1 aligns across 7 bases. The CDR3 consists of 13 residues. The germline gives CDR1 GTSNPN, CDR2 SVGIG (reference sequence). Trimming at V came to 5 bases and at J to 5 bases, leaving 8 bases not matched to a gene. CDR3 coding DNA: TGTGCCTGGGGAAACAGGGGCGCAACTGAAGCTTTCTTT. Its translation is CAWGNRGATEAFF. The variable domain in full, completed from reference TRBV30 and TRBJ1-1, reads SQTIHQWPATLVQPVGSPLSLECTVEGTSNPNLYWYRQAAGRGLQLLFYSVGIGQISSEVPQNLSASRPQDRQFILSSKKLLLSDSGFYLCAWGNRGATEAFFGQGTRLTVV.

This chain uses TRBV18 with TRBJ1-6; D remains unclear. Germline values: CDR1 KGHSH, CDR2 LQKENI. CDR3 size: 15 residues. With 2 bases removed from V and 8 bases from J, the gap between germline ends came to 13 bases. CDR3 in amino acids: CASSPLYGEDSPLHF. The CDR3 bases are TGTGCCAGCTCACCATTGTACGGGGAGGATTCACCCCTCCACTTT.

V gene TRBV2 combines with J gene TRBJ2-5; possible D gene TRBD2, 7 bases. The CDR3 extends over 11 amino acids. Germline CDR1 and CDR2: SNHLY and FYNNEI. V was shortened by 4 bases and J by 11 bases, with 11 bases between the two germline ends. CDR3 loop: CASSVGGAQYF. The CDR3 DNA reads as TGTGCCAGCAGTGTTGGGGGGGCTCAGTACTTC.

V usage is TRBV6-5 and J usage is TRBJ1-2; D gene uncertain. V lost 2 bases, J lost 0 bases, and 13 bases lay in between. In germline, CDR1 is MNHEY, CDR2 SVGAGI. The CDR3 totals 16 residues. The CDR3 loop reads CASSYMTLGTNYGYTF. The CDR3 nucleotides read TGTGCCAGCAGTTACATGACACTCGGCACTAACTATGGCTACACCTTC.

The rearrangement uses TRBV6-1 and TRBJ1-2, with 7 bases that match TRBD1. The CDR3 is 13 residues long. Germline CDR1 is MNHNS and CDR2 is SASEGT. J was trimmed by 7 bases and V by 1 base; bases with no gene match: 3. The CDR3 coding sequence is TGTGCCAGCAGTGAAGAACAGGGGACTGGCTACACCTTC. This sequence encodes CASSEEQGTGYTF.

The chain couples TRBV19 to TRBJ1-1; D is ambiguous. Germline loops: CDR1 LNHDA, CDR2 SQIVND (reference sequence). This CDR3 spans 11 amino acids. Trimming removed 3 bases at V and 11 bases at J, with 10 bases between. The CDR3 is CASSMSHRAFF. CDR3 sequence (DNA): TGTGCCAGTAGTATGTCTCACCGGGCTTTCTTT.

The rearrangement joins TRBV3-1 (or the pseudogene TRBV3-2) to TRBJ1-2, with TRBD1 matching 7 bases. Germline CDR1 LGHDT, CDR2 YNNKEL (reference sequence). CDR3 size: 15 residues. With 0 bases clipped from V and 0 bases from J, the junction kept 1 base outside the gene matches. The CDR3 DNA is TGTGCCAGCAGCCAAGATGGGACAGCTAACTATGGCTACACCTTC. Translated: CASSQDGTANYGYTF.

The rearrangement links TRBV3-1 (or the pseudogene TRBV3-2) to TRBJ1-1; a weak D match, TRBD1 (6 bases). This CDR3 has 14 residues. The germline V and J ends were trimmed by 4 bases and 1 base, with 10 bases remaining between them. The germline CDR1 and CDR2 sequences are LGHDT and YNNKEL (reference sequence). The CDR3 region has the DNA TGTGCCAGCAGCCGTACACAGGGGAACACTGAAGCTTTCTTT. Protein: CASSRTQGNTEAFF.

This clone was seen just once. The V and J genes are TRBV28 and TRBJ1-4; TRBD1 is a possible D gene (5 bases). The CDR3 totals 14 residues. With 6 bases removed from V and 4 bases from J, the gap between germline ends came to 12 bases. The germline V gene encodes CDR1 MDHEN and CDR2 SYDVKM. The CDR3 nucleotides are TGTGCCAGCAGAAACGGACAAGTTAATGAAAAACTGTTTTTT. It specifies CASRNGQVNEKLFF.

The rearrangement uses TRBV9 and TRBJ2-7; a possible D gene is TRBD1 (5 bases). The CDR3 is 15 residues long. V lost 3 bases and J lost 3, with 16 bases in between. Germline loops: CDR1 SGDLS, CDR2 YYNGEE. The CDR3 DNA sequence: TGTGCCAGCAGCGCCTCCGATCAGGGTTTCTACGAGCAGTACTTC. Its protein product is CASSASDQGFYEQYF.

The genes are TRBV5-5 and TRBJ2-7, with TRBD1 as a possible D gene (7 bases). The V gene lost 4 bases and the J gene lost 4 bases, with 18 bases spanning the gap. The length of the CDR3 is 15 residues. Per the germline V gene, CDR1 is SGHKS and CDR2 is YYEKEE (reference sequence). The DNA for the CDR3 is TGTGCCAGCAGCCTGGGTCAGGGGGGAAGGTACGAGCAGTACTTC. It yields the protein CASSLGQGGRYEQYF. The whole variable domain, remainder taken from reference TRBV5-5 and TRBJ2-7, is DAGVTQSPTHLIKTRGQQVTLRCSPISGHKSVSWYQQVLGQGPQFIFQYYEKEERGRGNFPDRFSARQFPNYSSELNVNALLLGDSALYLCASSLGQGGRYEQYFGPGTRLTVT.

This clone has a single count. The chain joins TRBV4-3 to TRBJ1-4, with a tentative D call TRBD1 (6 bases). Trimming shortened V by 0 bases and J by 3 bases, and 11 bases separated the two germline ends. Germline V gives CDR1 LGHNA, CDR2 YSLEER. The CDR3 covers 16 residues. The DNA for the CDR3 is TGCGCCAGCAGCCAAGATGGGGGGGCAGCTAATGAAAAACTGTTTTTT. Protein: CASSQDGGAANEKLFF.

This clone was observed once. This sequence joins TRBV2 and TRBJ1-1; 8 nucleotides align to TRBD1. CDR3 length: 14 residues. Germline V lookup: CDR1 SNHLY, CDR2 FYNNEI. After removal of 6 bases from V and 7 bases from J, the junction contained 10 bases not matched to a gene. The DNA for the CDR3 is TGTGCCAGCAGGGGTCGGACAGGGACTTATGAAGCTTTCTTT. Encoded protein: CASRGRTGTYEAFF.

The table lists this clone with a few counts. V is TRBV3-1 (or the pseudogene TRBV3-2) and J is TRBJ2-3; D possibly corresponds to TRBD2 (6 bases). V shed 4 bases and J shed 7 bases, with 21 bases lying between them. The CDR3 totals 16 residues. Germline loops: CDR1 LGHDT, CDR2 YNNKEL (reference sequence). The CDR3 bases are TGTGCCAGCAGCCGGAATTCGGGACTCGGGGTGAATACGCAGTATTTT. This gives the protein CASSRNSGLGVNTQYF.

The CDR3 DNA reads TGCGCCAGCAGCCAACAAAGGGGGGGTGGTATCTATGGCTACACCTTC. It specifies CASSQQRGGGIYGYTF. This chain uses TRBV4-3 with TRBJ1-2; possibly TRBD1 for D (6 bases). The germline gives CDR1 LGHNA, CDR2 YSLEER. There are 16 residues in the CDR3. Trimming took 2 bases from V and 4 from J, leaving 17 bases between them.

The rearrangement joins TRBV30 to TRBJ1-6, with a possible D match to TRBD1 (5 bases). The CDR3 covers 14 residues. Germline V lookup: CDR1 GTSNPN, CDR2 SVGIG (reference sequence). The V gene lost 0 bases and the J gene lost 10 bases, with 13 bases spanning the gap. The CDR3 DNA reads TGTGCCTGGAGTGTACGGGGGGGAGGGTCACCCCTCCACTTT. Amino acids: CAWSVRGGGSPLHF.

CDR3 protein: CASRPDREPFVQYF. In DNA form, the CDR3 reads TGTGCCAGCAGACCGGACAGGGAGCCTTTTGTGCAGTACTTC. The rearrangement uses TRBV28 and TRBJ2-7; the match to TRBD1 covers 8 bases. The CDR3 extends over 14 amino acids. Trimming at V came to 6 bases and at J to 9 bases, leaving 13 bases not matched to a gene. From germline, CDR1 is MDHEN and CDR2 SYDVKM.

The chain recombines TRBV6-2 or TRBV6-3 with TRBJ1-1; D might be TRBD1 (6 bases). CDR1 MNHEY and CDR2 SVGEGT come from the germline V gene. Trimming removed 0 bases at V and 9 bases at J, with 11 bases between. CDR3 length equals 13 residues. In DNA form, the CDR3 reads TGTGCCAGCAGTTACTCCGACAGGAGACAAGCTTTCTTT. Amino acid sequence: CASSYSDRRQAFF.

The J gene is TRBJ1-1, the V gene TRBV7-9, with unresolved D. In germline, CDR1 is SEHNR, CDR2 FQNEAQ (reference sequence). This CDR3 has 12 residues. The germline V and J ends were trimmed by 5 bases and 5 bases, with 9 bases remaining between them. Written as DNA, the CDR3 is TGTGCCAGCAGCGTCAGTGGTACTGAAGCTTTCTTT. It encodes CASSVSGTEAFF.

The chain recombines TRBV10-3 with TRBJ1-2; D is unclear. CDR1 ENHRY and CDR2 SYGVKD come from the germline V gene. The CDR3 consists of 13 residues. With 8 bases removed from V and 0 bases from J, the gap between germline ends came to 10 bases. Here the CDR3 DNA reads TGTGCCATCTCCCAGGCTTCTAACTATGGCTACACCTTC. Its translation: CAISQASNYGYTF.

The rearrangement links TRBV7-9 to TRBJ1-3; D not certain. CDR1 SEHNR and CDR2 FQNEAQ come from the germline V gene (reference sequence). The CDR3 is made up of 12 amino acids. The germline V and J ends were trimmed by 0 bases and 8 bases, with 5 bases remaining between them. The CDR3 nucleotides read TGTGCCAGCAGCTTAGCAACACACACCATATATTTT. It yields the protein CASSLATHTIYF.